The 9 T cell receptor beta chains reported below all come from one sample, sequenced in a study of cytotoxic CD8 clonotypes in ibrutinib-treated CLL. Repertoires were generated with immunoSEQ multiplex PCR, while TCRdb's copy carries only in-frame clones and drops some. The sample records 150,000 to 250,000 clones, about 72% being singletons. Sequences were derived from PBMCs, sampled after 24 months of ibrutinib treatment. These receptors were obtained from a human donor with chronic lymphocytic leukemia.

The rearrangement links TRBV7-6 to TRBJ2-7; 8 nucleotides agree with TRBD1. From germline, CDR1 is SGHVS and CDR2 FNYEAQ. Trimming cost V 4 bases and J 5 bases; bases outside gene matches: 7. CDR3 size: 14 residues. CDR3 sequence reads: CASSSTGVVDEQYF. CDR3 in DNA: TGTGCCAGCAGCTCGACAGGGGTCGTAGACGAGCAGTACTTC.

The CDR3 nucleotides are TGTGCCAGCAGCATTGGACTAGCGGGAGCCTACGAGCAGTACTTC. This encodes CASSIGLAGAYEQYF. The chain carries TRBV5-5 and TRBJ2-7; 13 bases are a match to TRBD2. The CDR3 sequence is 15 residues long. The V and J ends lost 4 bases and 2 bases, in that order; junction bases with no gene match: 3. CDR1 is SGHKS, CDR2 YYEKEE, per germline (reference sequence). The full variable domain, its missing parts supplied by reference TRBV5-5 and TRBJ2-7, is DAGVTQSPTHLIKTRGQQVTLRCSPISGHKSVSWYQQVLGQGPQFIFQYYEKEERGRGNFPDRFSARQFPNYSSELNVNALLLGDSALYLCASSIGLAGAYEQYFGPGTRLTVT.

The rearrangement links TRBV30 to TRBJ2-7; D not resolved. CDR1 and CDR2 (germline): GTSNPN, SVGIG (reference sequence). V was pared by 0 bases and J by 0 bases, with 9 bases between. The CDR3 runs to 14 residues. The CDR3 region has the DNA TGTGCCTGGAGTGTGGGGTTTAGCTCCTACGAGCAGTACTTC. This gives the protein CAWSVGFSSYEQYF. The variable domain in full, with the rest retrieved from reference TRBV30 and TRBJ2-7, is SQTIHQWPATLVQPVGSPLSLECTVEGTSNPNLYWYRQAAGRGLQLLFYSVGIGQISSEVPQNLSASRPQDRQFILSSKKLLLSDSGFYLCAWSVGFSSYEQYFGPGTRLTVT.

The chain is built from TRBV7-9 and TRBJ1-2; 7 bases fit TRBD1. The germline gives CDR1 SEHNR, CDR2 FQNEAQ (reference sequence). V was pared by 5 bases and J by 8 bases, with 17 bases of the junction left unmatched. This CDR3 is built from 16 residues. The CDR3 DNA follows: TGTGCCAGCAGCCCGCCTTCCCAGGACAGGCGTCGCGGCTACACCTTC. It translates to CASSPPSQDRRRGYTF.

The chain links TRBV4-3 to TRBJ2-3, with 8 bases fitting TRBD2. Germline assignment: CDR1 LGHNA and CDR2 YSLEER. The CDR3 has 18 residues. V gave up 3 bases and J gave up 0 bases; unmatched junction bases: 11. The CDR3 is CASSQDPAGGLSTDTQYF. The CDR3 DNA is TGCGCCAGCAGCCAGGATCCCGCGGGAGGCCTGAGCACAGATACGCAGTATTTT.

V usage is TRBV7-2 and J usage is TRBJ2-5; a weak D match, TRBD2 (5 bases). Per germline, CDR1 SGHTA and CDR2 FQGNSA. The CDR3 has 14 amino acids. V was shortened by 3 bases and J by 4 bases, with 12 bases between the two germline ends. Here the CDR3 DNA reads TGTGCCAGCAGCTTTCCTCCGGGGATAGAGACCCAGTACTTC. It yields the protein CASSFPPGIETQYF.

The rearrangement uses TRBV6-5 and TRBJ1-4, with D perhaps TRBD1 (5 bases). Between the trimmed V and J ends, which lost 0 bases and 9 bases, there was a span of 11 bases. Per germline, CDR1 MNHEY and CDR2 SVGAGI. This CDR3 spans 14 amino acids. CDR3 sequence reads: CASSYSIGTQKLFF. CDR3 nucleotide sequence: TGTGCCAGCAGTTACTCGATAGGGACCCAAAAACTGTTTTTT.

The chain is built from TRBV4-3 and TRBJ2-5; 11 bases are a match to TRBD2. The junction had 5 bases not matched to a gene; V was cut back by 4 bases and J by 1 base. This CDR3 is 16 amino acids long. Germline V gene data show CDR1 as LGHNA and CDR2 as YSLEER. The CDR3 DNA reads TGCGCCAGCAGCCCGGGGACTAGCGGACTCCAAGAGACCCAGTACTTC. It codes for CASSPGTSGLQETQYF.

The chain joins TRBV7-2 to TRBJ1-2; D possibly corresponds to TRBD1 (5 bases). In germline, CDR1 is SGHTA, CDR2 FQGNSA. There are 13 residues in the CDR3. Trimming left V 1 base short and J 6 bases short, with 9 bases between. CDR3 region: CASSLGQGHGYTF. The CDR3 region has the DNA TGTGCCAGCAGCTTAGGTCAGGGTCATGGCTACACCTTC.